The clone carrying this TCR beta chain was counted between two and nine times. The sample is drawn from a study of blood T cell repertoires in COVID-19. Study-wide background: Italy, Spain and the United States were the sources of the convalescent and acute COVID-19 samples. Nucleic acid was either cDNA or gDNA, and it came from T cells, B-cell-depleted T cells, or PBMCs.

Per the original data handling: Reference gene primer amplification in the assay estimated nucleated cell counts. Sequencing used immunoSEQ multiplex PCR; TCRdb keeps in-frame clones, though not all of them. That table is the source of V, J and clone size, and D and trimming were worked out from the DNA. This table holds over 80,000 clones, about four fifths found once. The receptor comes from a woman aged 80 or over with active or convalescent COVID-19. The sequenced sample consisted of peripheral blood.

CDR3 bases: TGTGCCAGCAGTCCAATTCGTGGCGCGGGAGCCCCCTACGAGCAGTACTTC. It codes for CASSPIRGAGAPYEQYF. The rearrangement joins TRBV27 to TRBJ2-7; 7 bases agree with TRBD2. The trim removed 5 bases at V and 2 bases at J, leaving 15 bases unmatched. The CDR3 extends over 17 amino acids. Looked up from germline, CDR1 is MNHEY and CDR2 is SMNVEV (reference sequence).